The 15 T cell receptor beta chains in this list originate from one sample, sequenced in a study of a mutant IDH1 vaccine in newly diagnosed glioma. The antigens these receptors bind are not known. Libraries were prepared by immunoSEQ multiplex PCR; TCRdb keeps only in-frame clonotypes and omits some of them. Here the sample spans over 50,000 clones, approximately 80% being singletons. Time point of the sample: week 47, end of study. The investigators gave 300 ug of mutant IDH1 20-mer peptide in each vaccine dose, together with topical imiquimod. The sample consisted of PBMCs, taken from a glioma patient whose treatment included an IDH1 peptide vaccine. Source of these receptors: a woman between 40 and 55 years old with glioma. Some clones in this sample may be carry-over from other donors' samples.

The CDR3 bases are TGCAGCGTTGGATCCTACGAGCAGTACTTC. The encoded protein is CSVGSYEQYF. The J gene is TRBJ2-7, the V gene TRBV29-1, with D unresolved. V lost 4 bases and J lost 1, with 2 bases in between. Germline CDR1 is SQVTM and CDR2 is ANQGSEA. The CDR3 length is 10 residues.

This clone was seen once. V usage is TRBV4-2 and J usage is TRBJ2-2, with D possibly matching TRBD1 (6 bases). Germline CDR1 and CDR2: LGHNA and YNFKEQ. This CDR3 is built from 16 residues. The V end was cut by 0 bases, the J end by 4 bases, with 12 bases between. DNA of the CDR3: TGTGCCAGCAGCCAAGATCACAGGGCGAGCACCGGGGAGCTGTTTTTT. Its protein is CASSQDHRASTGELFF.

This clone appeared a single time. The chain joins TRBV6-6 to TRBJ1-1; 9 bases align to TRBD1. V was pared by 7 bases and J by 4 bases, with 7 bases of the junction left unmatched. CDR1 and CDR2 (germline): MNHNY, SVGAGI (reference sequence). CDR3 length: 14 residues. The CDR3 loop is CASTRDRESTEAFF. CDR3 nucleotide sequence: TGTGCCAGCACCCGGGACAGGGAGAGCACTGAAGCTTTCTTT.

This rearrangement joins TRBV6-6 to TRBJ1-3; 8 bases map to TRBD1. CDR1 is MNHNY and CDR2 is SVGAGI in the germline V gene (reference sequence). V was clipped by 5 bases and J by 0 bases; unmatched bases: 3. The CDR3 has 15 residues. The CDR3, as DNA: TGTGCCAGCAGTGACAGGGGATTCTCTGGAAACACCATATATTTT. This codes for CASSDRGFSGNTIYF.

The chain carries TRBV4-1 and TRBJ1-4; D remains unclear. Trimming pared 2 bases from V and 7 bases from J, leaving 5 bases between. The CDR3 has 12 amino acids. From germline, CDR1 is MGHRA and CDR2 YSYEKL. CDR3 loop: CASSQLFEKLFF. CDR3 nucleotides: TGCGCCAGCAGCCAACTCTTTGAAAAACTGTTTTTT.

The rearrangement joins TRBV19 to TRBJ1-5; 8 positions match TRBD1. CDR1 is LNHDA and CDR2 is SQIVND in the germline V gene (reference sequence). This CDR3 spans 15 amino acids. Trimming removed 3 bases from V and 3 bases from J; junction bases left unmatched: 4. The CDR3 bases are TGTGCCAGTAGTATCCGGGACAGGAACAATCAGCCCCAGCATTTT. Its translation: CASSIRDRNNQPQHF.

The genes are TRBV9 and TRBJ2-3; D gene unclear. CDR1 SGDLS and CDR2 YYNGEE come from the germline V gene. CDR3 length: 14 residues. The germline V and J ends were trimmed by 0 bases and 4 bases, with 9 bases remaining between them. CDR3 region: CASSVGVFADTQYF. CDR3 sequence (DNA): TGTGCCAGCAGCGTAGGAGTATTTGCAGATACGCAGTATTTT.

The V gene is TRBV19, the J gene TRBJ1-1; D unresolved. This CDR3 is built from 15 residues. Germline V gene sequence: CDR1 LNHDA, CDR2 SQIVND (reference sequence). Between the trimmed V and J ends, which lost 4 bases and 1 base, there was a span of 13 bases. CDR3 DNA: TGTGCCAGTAGTAATCCGGGGTATGGGAACACTGAAGCTTTCTTT. It is translated as CASSNPGYGNTEAFF.

CDR3 coding DNA: TGTGCCAGCAGGGAAGGGGGGGAGGATGAAAAACTGTTTTTT. This codes for CASREGGEDEKLFF. J is TRBJ1-4 and V is TRBV27; weak D call: TRBD1 (6 bases). The V end lost 6 bases, the J end lost 6 bases, and 14 bases lay between the germline ends. There are 14 residues in the CDR3. Germline V CDR1 and CDR2: MNHEY, SMNVEV (reference sequence).

The chain uses TRBV5-6 and TRBJ2-7; D is unresolved. The CDR3 has 13 residues. Trimming shortened V by 2 bases and J by 3 bases, and 9 bases separated the two germline ends. Germline CDR1 and CDR2: SGHDT and YYEEEE. CDR3 coding DNA: TGTGCCAGCAGCTTCTTCACCAGCTACGAGCAGTACTTC. This gives the protein CASSFFTSYEQYF.

The chain carries TRBV7-9 and TRBJ2-7, with D possibly TRBD1 on 6 matching bases. This CDR3 is built from 15 residues. Trimming left V 2 bases short and J 2 bases short, with 13 bases between. Germline CDR1 is SEHNR and CDR2 is FQNEAQ (reference sequence). The CDR3 sequence: CASSLFLGGTYEQYF. The CDR3, as DNA: TGTGCCAGCAGCTTATTCTTAGGGGGAACCTACGAGCAGTACTTC.

This clone was detected only a few times. The rearrangement links TRBV4-2 to TRBJ1-4; unclear D gene. Germline CDR1 reads LGHNA; CDR2 reads YNFKEQ. V was shortened by 0 bases and J by 3 bases, with 8 bases between the two germline ends. This CDR3 contains 15 residues. CDR3 in amino acids: CASSQDGRANEKLFF. The DNA for the CDR3 is TGTGCCAGCAGCCAAGATGGACGGGCTAATGAAAAACTGTTTTTT.

This chain links TRBV4-1 with TRBJ2-3; the D gene is possibly TRBD2 (5 bases). The CDR3 runs to 14 residues. Germline V gene data show CDR1 as MGHRA and CDR2 as YSYEKL. V gave up 6 bases and J gave up 4 bases, with 14 bases separating them. For the CDR3, the DNA is TGCGCCAGCAGTCAAACCCCTAGCCCAGATACGCAGTATTTT. Its protein product is CASSQTPSPDTQYF.

The gene calls are TRBV30 and TRBJ2-5; D gene unclear. Trimming left V 0 bases short and J 1 base short, with 3 bases between. This CDR3 is 12 amino acids long. The germline V gene has CDR1 GTSNPN and CDR2 SVGIG (reference sequence). CDR3 protein: CAWSVSQETQYF. The CDR3 coding sequence is TGTGCCTGGAGTGTTTCCCAAGAGACCCAGTACTTC.

The CDR3 DNA reads as TGTGCCAGCAGTTATGTGGGACTAGCGGGGGCAGATACGCAGTATTTT. It yields the protein CASSYVGLAGADTQYF. The V call is TRBV6-5, the J call TRBJ2-3, with TRBD2 matching 14 bases. Trimming removed 3 bases from V and 4 bases from J; junction bases left unmatched: 3. Germline loops: CDR1 MNHEY, CDR2 SVGAGI. This CDR3 is built from 16 residues.